A selection of T cell receptor beta chains follows, all from one sample in a study of cytomegalovirus exposure and HLA in healthy donors. Using immunoSEQ multiplex PCR, the repertoire was profiled, and TCRdb retains in-frame clones only, with some absent. The sample comprises 200,000 or so clones, 75% to 95% of which are singletons, and approximately 1.1% rests with the top ten. Material for sequencing was PBMCs. The receptors were sampled from a woman aged 18-29 years in good health and CMV-seronegative. Both conserved end residues are part of each CDR3. Fields, in order: V gene, J gene, D gene, clone size, CDR3 protein, CDR3 DNA. The D gene is left open where the match is weak. Clone size is given for some rows only: seen once, a few or many times, or a class if the clone is expanded.

V: TRBV14
J: TRBJ1-1
D: .
size: .
CDR3: CASSGQPNTEAFF
DNA: TGTGCCAGCAGCGGACAGCCGAACACTGAAGCTTTCTTT

V: TRBV19
J: TRBJ1-3
D: .
size: .
CDR3: CASVAGVPGNTIYF
DNA: TGTGCCAGTGTCGCGGGGGTTCCTGGAAACACCATATATTTT

V: TRBV28
J: TRBJ2-1
D: TRBD2
size: .
CDR3: CASSDPQREFNEQFF
DNA: TGTGCCAGCAGTGACCCCCAGCGGGAGTTCAATGAGCAGTTCTTC

V: TRBV5-1
J: TRBJ2-3
D: TRBD2
size: .
CDR3: CASSLGLAGHTDTQYF
DNA: TGCGCCAGCAGCTTGGGCCTAGCGGGGCACACAGATACGCAGTATTTT

V: TRBV6-1
J: TRBJ2-5
D: TRBD2
size: .
CDR3: CASSVQGTSGLLQETQYF
DNA: TGTGCCAGCAGTGTTCAAGGGACTAGCGGACTACTCCAAGAGACCCAGTACTTC

V: TRBV29-1
J: TRBJ2-7
D: .
size: .
CDR3: CSIEKAGTGYEQYF
DNA: TGCAGCATTGAGAAAGCCGGGACTGGCTACGAGCAGTACTTC

V: TRBV4-1
J: TRBJ2-7
D: TRBD1
size: once
CDR3: CASSQDARGNEQYF
DNA: TGCGCCAGCAGCCAAGATGCCAGGGGGAACGAGCAGTACTTC

V: TRBV29-1
J: TRBJ2-2
D: .
size: .
CDR3: CSVDTLRGGELFF
DNA: TGCAGCGTTGACACTTTACGGGGCGGGGAGCTGTTTTTT

V: TRBV4-1
J: TRBJ2-7
D: TRBD1
size: .
CDR3: CASSQPTGQGISYEQYF
DNA: TGCGCCAGCAGCCAACCTACAGGACAGGGAATTTCCTACGAGCAGTACTTC

V: TRBV7-8
J: TRBJ2-7
D: TRBD1
size: .
CDR3: CASSQGTGVPYEQYF
DNA: TGTGCCAGCAGTCAAGGGACAGGGGTTCCCTACGAGCAGTACTTC

V: TRBV5-1
J: TRBJ2-2
D: TRBD1
size: .
CDR3: CASSPPGQGAGELFF
DNA: TGCGCCAGCAGCCCACCGGGACAGGGGGCTGGGGAGCTGTTTTTT

V: TRBV7-2
J: TRBJ2-5
D: .
size: .
CDR3: CASSLWRTGAQYF
DNA: TGTGCCAGCAGCTTATGGAGGACCGGGGCCCAGTACTTC

V: TRBV6-1
J: TRBJ1-2
D: TRBD1
size: .
CDR3: CASSGWDRGTGYTF
DNA: TGTGCCAGCAGTGGGTGGGACAGGGGGACTGGCTACACCTTC

V: TRBV5-6
J: TRBJ2-3
D: TRBD2
size: .
CDR3: CASSGGTSGRTDTQYF
DNA: TGTGCCAGCAGCGGCGGGACTAGCGGGAGGACAGATACGCAGTATTTT

V: TRBV2
J: TRBJ2-2
D: .
size: .
CDR3: CASTSSGYTGELFF
DNA: TGTGCCAGCACATCAAGCGGCTACACCGGGGAGCTGTTTTTT

V: TRBV28
J: TRBJ1-2
D: TRBD1
size: once
CDR3: CASSTPSGQTYGYTF
DNA: TGTGCCAGCAGTACGCCCTCGGGACAGACTTATGGCTACACCTTC

V: TRBV5-1
J: TRBJ2-7
D: TRBD1
size: .
CDR3: CASSFSGTGSYEQYF
DNA: TGCGCCAGCAGCTTCTCCGGGACAGGGTCCTACGAGCAGTACTTC

V: TRBV5-5
J: TRBJ2-7
D: TRBD1
size: .
CDR3: CASSYNRGQVEQYF
DNA: TGTGCCAGCAGCTACAACAGGGGGCAGGTCGAGCAGTACTTC

V: TRBV6-1
J: TRBJ1-6
D: .
size: .
CDR3: CASSEVLQAANSPLHF
DNA: TGTGCCAGCAGTGAGGTGCTCCAAGCCGCTAATTCACCCCTCCACTTT

V: TRBV29-1
J: TRBJ2-7
D: .
size: .
CDR3: CSVEDPGGAYEQYF
DNA: TGCAGCGTTGAAGATCCTGGCGGGGCCTACGAGCAGTACTTC

V: TRBV5-6
J: TRBJ1-3
D: .
size: once
CDR3: CASSLPGLGTIYF
DNA: TGTGCCAGCAGCTTGCCCGGGTTGGGCACCATATATTTT

V: TRBV20-1
J: TRBJ2-7
D: .
size: .
CDR3: CSASNRDEQYF
DNA: TGCAGTGCTAGTAACAGGGACGAGCAGTACTTC

V: TRBV9
J: TRBJ2-2
D: TRBD2
size: .
CDR3: CASSGGTSGDPNTGELFF
DNA: TGTGCCAGCAGCGGGGGGACTAGCGGGGACCCGAACACCGGGGAGCTGTTTTTT

V: TRBV9
J: TRBJ2-5
D: TRBD1
size: .
CDR3: CASSGPGQGRETQYF
DNA: TGTGCCAGCAGCGGACCGGGACAGGGAAGGGAGACCCAGTACTTC

V: TRBV7-3
J: TRBJ1-6
D: .
size: .
CDR3: CASSSVPRNSPLHF
DNA: TGTGCCAGCAGCTCGGTCCCTAGGAATTCACCCCTCCACTTT

V: TRBV30
J: TRBJ1-1
D: .
size: .
CDR3: CAWEKTRMNTEAFF
DNA: TGTGCCTGGGAAAAGACACGCATGAACACTGAAGCTTTCTTT

V: TRBV27
J: TRBJ1-1
D: .
size: .
CDR3: CASSPSLGANTEAFF
DNA: TGTGCCAGCAGTCCCAGCCTCGGAGCCAACACTGAAGCTTTCTTT

V: TRBV27
J: TRBJ2-7
D: TRBD2
size: .
CDR3: CASSLGLAGGGEQYF
DNA: TGTGCCAGCAGTTTAGGACTAGCGGGAGGAGGGGAGCAGTACTTC

V: TRBV30
J: TRBJ1-2
D: .
size: .
CDR3: CACSKGGGVPRSGYTF
DNA: TGTGCCTGCAGCAAAGGGGGTGGAGTCCCCCGTAGTGGCTACACCTTC

V: TRBV9
J: TRBJ1-2
D: .
size: .
CDR3: CASSSRQVMANPVGYTF
DNA: TGTGCCAGCAGCTCACGACAGGTCATGGCCAATCCAGTCGGCTACACCTTC

V: TRBV10-3
J: TRBJ2-7
D: TRBD1
size: .
CDR3: CAISGGGDRGGSLYEQYF
DNA: TGTGCCATCAGTGGAGGGGGAGACAGGGGCGGTAGTTTGTACGAGCAGTACTTC

V: TRBV6-1
J: TRBJ2-7
D: .
size: .
CDR3: CASSESGSYEQYF
DNA: TGTGCCAGCAGTGAATCGGGCTCCTACGAGCAGTACTTC

V: TRBV5-1
J: TRBJ2-3
D: TRBD2
size: once
CDR3: CASSLGGLAGDTQYF
DNA: TGCGCCAGCAGCCTAGGGGGACTAGCGGGAGATACGCAGTATTTT

V: TRBV10-2
J: TRBJ2-2
D: TRBD2
size: .
CDR3: CASRVLASGHTGELFF
DNA: TGCGCCAGCAGGGTTCTTGCTAGCGGGCACACCGGGGAGCTGTTTTTT

V: TRBV28
J: TRBJ1-1
D: .
size: few
CDR3: CASSLSGGTEAFF
DNA: TGTGCCAGCAGTTTGAGTGGAGGCACTGAAGCTTTCTTT

V: TRBV29-1
J: TRBJ1-1
D: TRBD1
size: .
CDR3: CSVGDRENTEAFF
DNA: TGCAGCGTTGGGGACAGGGAAAACACTGAAGCTTTCTTT

V: TRBV5-4
J: TRBJ2-1
D: TRBD1
size: .
CDR3: CASSLDRGPYNEQFF
DNA: TGTGCCAGCAGCTTGGACAGGGGGCCCTACAATGAGCAGTTCTTC

V: TRBV5-4
J: TRBJ2-5
D: .
size: .
CDR3: CASSFGGNAETQYF
DNA: TGTGCCAGCAGCTTCGGGGGAAATGCAGAGACCCAGTACTTC

V: TRBV14
J: TRBJ2-1
D: TRBD2
size: once
CDR3: CASSQAGLEPQGQFF
DNA: TGTGCCAGCAGCCAGGCGGGACTAGAGCCTCAGGGGCAGTTCTTC

V: TRBV14
J: TRBJ2-6
D: .
size: once
CDR3: CASSQVGSSGANVLTF
DNA: TGTGCCAGCAGCCAAGTCGGTTCCTCTGGGGCCAACGTCCTGACTTTC

V: TRBV28
J: TRBJ2-2
D: TRBD2
size: .
CDR3: CASEGPGLAGAGELFF
DNA: TGTGCCAGCGAAGGACCGGGACTAGCGGGTGCCGGGGAGCTGTTTTTT

V: TRBV29-1
J: TRBJ2-7
D: .
size: .
CDR3: CSVAPPGASEQYF
DNA: TGCAGCGTGGCCCCCCCAGGGGCAAGCGAGCAGTACTTC

V: TRBV27
J: TRBJ1-1
D: TRBD1
size: .
CDR3: CASSFRRTGGNTEAFF
DNA: TGTGCCAGCAGTTTCCGACGAACAGGGGGAAACACTGAAGCTTTCTTT

V: TRBV16
J: TRBJ2-3
D: .
size: .
CDR3: CASSEYDSLITDTQYF
DNA: TGTGCCAGCAGCGAATACGACAGCCTAATCACAGATACGCAGTATTTT

V: TRBV6-6
J: TRBJ2-7
D: .
size: .
CDR3: CASSSYTPGSYEQYF
DNA: TGTGCCAGCAGTTCCTACACCCCAGGTTCCTACGAGCAGTACTTC

V: TRBV25-1
J: TRBJ1-1
D: .
size: .
CDR3: CASSEPTGITMGAFF
DNA: TGTGCCAGCAGTGAGCCAACCGGGATCACTATGGGCGCTTTCTTT

V: TRBV28
J: TRBJ1-1
D: .
size: .
CDR3: CASGFPGKVLGEAFF
DNA: TGTGCCAGCGGATTTCCGGGGAAGGTTCTTGGTGAAGCTTTCTTT

V: TRBV15
J: TRBJ2-7
D: TRBD2
size: .
CDR3: CATSRGTSGNYEQYF
DNA: TGTGCCACCAGCAGAGGGACTAGCGGGAACTACGAGCAGTACTTC

V: TRBV6-6
J: TRBJ2-4
D: TRBD1
size: .
CDR3: CASSSTGEAKNIQYF
DNA: TGTGCCAGCAGTTCGACAGGGGAGGCCAAAAACATTCAGTACTTC

V: TRBV5-1
J: TRBJ2-4
D: TRBD2
size: .
CDR3: CASSLHPGLRERNIQYF
DNA: TGCGCCAGCAGCTTACACCCTGGTTTGCGGGAGCGAAACATTCAGTACTTC

V: TRBV7-3
J: TRBJ2-1
D: TRBD2
size: .
CDR3: CASSSGTRAYNEQFF
DNA: TGTGCCAGCAGCTCCGGGACTAGGGCCTACAATGAGCAGTTCTTC

V: TRBV15
J: TRBJ1-4
D: .
size: .
CDR3: CATSREAGFGEKLFF
DNA: TGTGCCACCAGCAGAGAGGCAGGGTTCGGAGAAAAACTGTTTTTT

V: TRBV28
J: TRBJ1-3
D: .
size: .
CDR3: CASGRTGIVGSGNTIYF
DNA: TGTGCCAGCGGTCGAACAGGGATTGTGGGATCTGGAAACACCATATATTTT

V: TRBV7-9
J: TRBJ2-1
D: .
size: .
CDR3: CASSLWGNRYNEQFF
DNA: TGTGCCAGCAGCTTATGGGGAAACAGGTACAATGAGCAGTTCTTC

V: TRBV6-5
J: TRBJ1-1
D: .
size: .
CDR3: CASSPARVNTEAFF
DNA: TGTGCCAGCAGCCCCGCCCGGGTGAACACTGAAGCTTTCTTT

V: TRBV6-1
J: TRBJ1-1
D: .
size: once
CDR3: CASRGLATEAFF
DNA: TGTGCCAGCAGAGGGCTAGCCACTGAAGCTTTCTTT

V: TRBV6-5
J: TRBJ2-5
D: .
size: .
CDR3: CASRRGHRGGETQYF
DNA: TGTGCCAGCAGACGGGGACACAGGGGGGGCGAGACCCAGTACTTC

V: TRBV5-1
J: TRBJ2-2
D: TRBD2
size: few
CDR3: CASSLDLAGGDTGELFF
DNA: TGCGCCAGCAGCTTGGATCTAGCGGGAGGCGACACCGGGGAGCTGTTTTTT

V: TRBV19
J: TRBJ1-2
D: TRBD1
size: .
CDR3: CASSTRDRVIRRSDYGYTF
DNA: TGTGCCAGTAGTACCCGGGACAGGGTCATTCGTAGATCGGACTATGGCTACACCTTC